Listed here are 8 T cell receptor beta chains from one sample, sequenced in a study of cytomegalovirus exposure and HLA in healthy donors. Use of 60 Vbeta and 13 Jbeta primers characterized the PCR. Repertoires were generated with immunoSEQ multiplex PCR, while TCRdb's copy carries only in-frame clones and drops some. Among under 150,000 clones, 75% to 90% were seen once, and the ten largest hold over 4.5%. The sequenced sample consisted of PBMCs. All receptors come from a middle-aged woman in good health and CMV-seropositive.

This clone was counted once. V usage is TRBV7-2 and J usage is TRBJ2-3; tentatively, D is TRBD1 (6 bases). V gave up 5 bases and J gave up 2 bases, with 11 bases separating them. Germline V CDR1 and CDR2: SGHTA, FQGNSA. The CDR3 covers 14 residues. CDR3 loop: CASSPGHHTDTQYF. CDR3 nucleotide sequence: TGTGCCAGCAGCCCGGGACACCACACAGATACGCAGTATTTT.

V gene TRBV6-6 combines with J gene TRBJ1-1, with D unresolved. Germline V gene lookup returns CDR1 MNHNY and CDR2 SVGAGI (reference sequence). V dropped 10 bases and J dropped 4 bases, with 13 bases sitting between them. The CDR3 runs to 12 residues. The CDR3 here is CATRSVGTEAFF. CDR3 in DNA: TGTGCCACCCGGAGTGTGGGCACTGAAGCTTTCTTT.

The table lists this clone with a few counts. The genes are TRBV6-6 and TRBJ2-2; 9 nucleotides align to TRBD2. The CDR3 runs 15 residues. Per germline, CDR1 MNHNY and CDR2 SVGAGI (reference sequence). The J segment lost 3 bases and the V segment lost 5 bases, leaving 4 bases of the junction unmatched. CDR3 residues: CASSRLAADTGELFF. CDR3 nucleotides: TGTGCCAGCAGTCGACTAGCGGCAGACACCGGGGAGCTGTTTTTT.

The rearrangement uses TRBV2 and TRBJ1-1, with TRBD1 as a possible D gene (6 bases). The CDR3 extends over 15 amino acids. V gave up 6 bases and J gave up 0 bases, with 14 bases separating them. Germline CDR1 is SNHLY and CDR2 is FYNNEI. CDR3 loop: CASRDKQGVNTEAFF. CDR3 DNA: TGTGCCAGCAGAGACAAACAGGGTGTGAACACTGAAGCTTTCTTT.

This clone has a single count. The V call is TRBV7-6, the J call TRBJ2-3, with TRBD2 as a possible D gene (6 bases). The V and J ends lost 1 base and 1 base respectively, with 9 bases between them. Germline V CDR1 and CDR2: SGHVS, FNYEAQ. This CDR3 is built from 15 residues. The CDR3 sequence: CASSLGSGGTDTQYF. CDR3 coding DNA: TGTGCCAGCAGCTTAGGCTCGGGAGGCACAGATACGCAGTATTTT.

This chain links TRBV18 with TRBJ1-6, with D perhaps matching TRBD1 (5 bases). V lost 3 bases and J lost 7, with 10 bases in between. CDR3 length: 14 residues. Germline V CDR1 and CDR2: KGHSH, LQKENI. CDR3 in amino acids: CASSPAGRNSPLHF. The CDR3 coding sequence is TGTGCCAGCTCACCGGCAGGGCGGAATTCACCCCTCCACTTT.

The rearrangement links TRBV2 to TRBJ1-3, with D unresolved. The CDR3 has 15 residues. Germline V gives CDR1 SNHLY, CDR2 FYNNEI. With 3 bases removed from V and 0 bases from J, the gap between germline ends came to 9 bases. Here the CDR3 reads CASSEGGPSGNTIYF. The CDR3 bases are TGTGCCAGCAGTGAGGGAGGGCCCTCTGGAAACACCATATATTTT. Using reference TRBV2 and TRBJ1-3 for the parts outside the CDR3, the full variable domain is EPEVTQTPSHQVTQMGQEVILRCVPISNHLYFYWYRQILGQKVEFLVSFYNNEISEKSEIFDDQFSVERPDGSNFTLKIRSTKLEDSAMYFCASSEGGPSGNTIYFGEGSWLTVV.

The chain employs TRBV5-1 and TRBJ2-1; no definite D call. The CDR3 spans 14 residues. Between the trimmed V and J ends, which lost 1 base and 4 bases, there was a span of 9 bases. Looked up from germline, CDR1 is SGHRS and CDR2 is YFSETQ. The DNA for the CDR3 is TGCGCCAGCAGCTTGCAGGAACTGTACAATGAGCAGTTCTTC. As protein: CASSLQELYNEQFF.